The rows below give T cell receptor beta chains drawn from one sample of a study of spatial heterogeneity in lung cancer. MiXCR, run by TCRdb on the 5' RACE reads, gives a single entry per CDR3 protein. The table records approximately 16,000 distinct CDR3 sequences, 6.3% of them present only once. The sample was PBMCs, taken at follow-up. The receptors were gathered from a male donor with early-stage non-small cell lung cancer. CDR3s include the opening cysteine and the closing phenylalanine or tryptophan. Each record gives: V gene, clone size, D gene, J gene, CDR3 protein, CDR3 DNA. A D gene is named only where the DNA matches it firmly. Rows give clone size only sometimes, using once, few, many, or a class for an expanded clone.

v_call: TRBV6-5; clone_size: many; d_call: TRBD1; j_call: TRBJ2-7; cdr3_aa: CASSLGQGPYEQYF; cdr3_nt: TGTGCCAGCAGCCTCGGACAGGGCCCCTACGAGCAGTACTTC
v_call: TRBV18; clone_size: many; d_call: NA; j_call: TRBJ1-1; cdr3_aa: CASSRTIGTEAFF; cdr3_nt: TGTGCCAGCTCACGAACGATTGGCACTGAAGCTTTCTTT
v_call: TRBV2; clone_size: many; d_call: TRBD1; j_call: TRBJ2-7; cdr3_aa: CASSARTGEGEQYF; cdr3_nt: TGTGCCAGCAGTGCCCGGACAGGGGAGGGAGAGCAGTACTTC
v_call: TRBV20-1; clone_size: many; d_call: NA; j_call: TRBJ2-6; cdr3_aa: CSATADSGANVLTF; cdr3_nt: TGCAGTGCCACGGCCGACTCTGGGGCCAACGTCCTGACTTTC
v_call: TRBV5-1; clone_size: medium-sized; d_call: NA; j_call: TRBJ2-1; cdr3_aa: CASSPVSGNEQFF; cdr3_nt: TGCGCCAGCAGCCCCGTGTCGGGCAATGAGCAGTTCTTC
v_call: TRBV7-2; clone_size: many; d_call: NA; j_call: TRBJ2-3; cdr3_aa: CASSLDPSDTQYF; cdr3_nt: TGTGCCAGCAGCTTAGATCCGAGTGATACGCAGTATTTT
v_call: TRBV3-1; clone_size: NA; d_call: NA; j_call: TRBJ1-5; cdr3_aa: CASSQGRVNQPQHF; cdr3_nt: TGTGCCAGCAGCCAAGGCAGGGTCAATCAGCCCCAGCATTTT
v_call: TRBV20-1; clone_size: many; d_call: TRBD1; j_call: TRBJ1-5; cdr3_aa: CSARDPGQSWDQPQHF; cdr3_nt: TGCAGTGCTAGAGACCCGGGACAGAGCTGGGATCAGCCCCAGCATTTT
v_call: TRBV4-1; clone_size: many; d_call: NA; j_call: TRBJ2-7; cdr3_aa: CASSQVQAISSYEQYF; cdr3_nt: TGCGCCAGCAGCCAAGTGCAGGCGATAAGCTCCTACGAGCAGTACTTC
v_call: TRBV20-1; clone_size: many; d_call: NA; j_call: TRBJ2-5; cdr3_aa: CSALYQGQETQYF; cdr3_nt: TGCAGTGCTTTATATCAGGGACAAGAGACCCAGTACTTC
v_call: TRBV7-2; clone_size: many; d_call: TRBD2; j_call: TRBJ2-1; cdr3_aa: CASSLAGGGRAGSEQFF; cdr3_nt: TGTGCCAGCAGCTTAGCGGGTGGCGGGAGGGCCGGTAGTGAGCAGTTCTTC
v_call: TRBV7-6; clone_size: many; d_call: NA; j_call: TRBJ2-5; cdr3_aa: CASSLGTSLTGETQYF; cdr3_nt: TGTGCCAGCAGCTTGGGGACTTCACTGACGGGGGAGACCCAGTACTTC
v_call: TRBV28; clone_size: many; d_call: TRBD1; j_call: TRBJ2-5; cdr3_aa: CASSSMRGQSTQYF; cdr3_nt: TGTGCCAGCAGTTCGATGAGGGGGCAGTCGACCCAGTACTTC
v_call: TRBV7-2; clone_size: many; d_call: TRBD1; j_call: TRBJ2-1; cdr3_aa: CASSRTGGNNEQFF; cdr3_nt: TGTGCCAGCAGCCGAACAGGGGGCAATAATGAGCAGTTCTTC
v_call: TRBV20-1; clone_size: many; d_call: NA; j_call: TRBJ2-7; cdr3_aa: CSASRLYSEQYF; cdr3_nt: TGCAGTGCTAGTCGGCTCTATAGCGAGCAGTACTTC
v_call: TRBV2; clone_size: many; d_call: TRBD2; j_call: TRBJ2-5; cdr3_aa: CASSVPGLAGQETQYF; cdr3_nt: TGTGCCAGCAGTGTTCCGGGACTAGCGGGACAAGAGACCCAGTACTTC
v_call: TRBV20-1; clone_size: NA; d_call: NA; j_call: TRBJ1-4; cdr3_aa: CSARDPLVGEKLFF; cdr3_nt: TGCAGTGCTAGAGATCCCCTCGTCGGCGAAAAACTGTTTTTT
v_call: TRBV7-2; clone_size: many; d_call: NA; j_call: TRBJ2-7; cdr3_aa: CASSSGQRAAYEQYF; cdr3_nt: TGTGCCAGCAGCTCAGGACAGCGAGCCGCCTACGAGCAGTACTTC
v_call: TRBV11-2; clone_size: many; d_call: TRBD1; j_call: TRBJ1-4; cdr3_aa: CASSGRGLGEKLFF; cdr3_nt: TGTGCCAGCAGCGGCAGGGGGTTGGGGGAAAAACTGTTTTTT
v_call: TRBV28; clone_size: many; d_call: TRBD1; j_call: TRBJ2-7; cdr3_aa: CASSHEPGTGVAEQYF; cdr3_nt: TGTGCCAGCAGTCACGAACCCGGGACAGGGGTCGCCGAGCAGTACTTC
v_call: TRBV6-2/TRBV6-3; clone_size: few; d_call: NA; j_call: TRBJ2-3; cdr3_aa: CASTLTSTDTQYF; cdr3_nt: TGTGCCAGCACGCTAACTAGCACAGATACGCAGTATTTT
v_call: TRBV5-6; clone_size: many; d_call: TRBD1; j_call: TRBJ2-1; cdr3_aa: CASSFFRGRNHEQFF; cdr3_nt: TGTGCCAGCAGCTTTTTTAGGGGGCGCAACCATGAGCAGTTCTTC
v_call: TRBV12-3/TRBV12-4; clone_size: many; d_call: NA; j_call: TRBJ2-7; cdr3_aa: CASSLGAGSLSYEQYF; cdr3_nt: TGTGCCAGCAGTTTAGGGGCGGGGAGTCTCTCCTACGAGCAGTACTTC
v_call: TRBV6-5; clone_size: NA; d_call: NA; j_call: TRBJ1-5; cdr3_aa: CASSLDSKSYQPQHF; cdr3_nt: TGTGCCAGCAGTTTGGACAGCAAAAGTTATCAGCCCCAGCATTTT
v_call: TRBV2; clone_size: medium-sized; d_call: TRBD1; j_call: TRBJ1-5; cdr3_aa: CASSEEGTGNQPQHF; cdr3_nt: TGTGCCAGCAGTGAAGAGGGGACAGGAAATCAGCCCCAGCATTTT
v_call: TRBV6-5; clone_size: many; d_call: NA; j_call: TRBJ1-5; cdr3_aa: CASSYQPDSNQPQHF; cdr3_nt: TGTGCCAGCAGTTACCAACCCGATAGCAATCAGCCCCAGCATTTT
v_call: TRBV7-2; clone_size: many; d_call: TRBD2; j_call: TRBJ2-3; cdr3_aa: CASSFSGSVDTQYF; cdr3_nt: TGTGCCAGCAGCTTTAGCGGGTCCGTGGATACGCAGTATTTT
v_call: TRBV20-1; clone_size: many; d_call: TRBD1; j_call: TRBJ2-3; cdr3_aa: CSARPGQGYTDTQYF; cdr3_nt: TGCAGTGCCCGACCGGGACAGGGGTACACAGATACGCAGTATTTT
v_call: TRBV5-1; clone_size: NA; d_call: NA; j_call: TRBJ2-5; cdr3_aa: CASSPGTEEETQYF; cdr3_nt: TGCGCCAGCAGCCCCGGGACGGAAGAAGAGACCCAGTACTTC
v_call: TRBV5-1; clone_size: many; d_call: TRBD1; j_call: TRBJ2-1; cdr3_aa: CASSPGGDNEQFF; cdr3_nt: TGCGCCAGCAGTCCAGGGGGAGACAATGAGCAGTTCTTC
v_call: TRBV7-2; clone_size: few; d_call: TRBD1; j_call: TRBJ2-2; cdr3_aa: CASSRDSWDTGELFF; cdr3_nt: TGTGCCAGCAGCCGGGACAGTTGGGACACCGGGGAGCTGTTTTTT
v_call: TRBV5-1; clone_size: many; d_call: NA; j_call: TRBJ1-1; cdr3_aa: CASSTGGPNTEAFF; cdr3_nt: TGCGCCAGCAGCACCGGGGGACCGAACACTGAAGCTTTCTTT
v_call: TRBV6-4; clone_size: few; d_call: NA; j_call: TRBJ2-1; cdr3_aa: CASSRGRAPYNEQFF; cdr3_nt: TGTGCCAGCAGTCGGGGGCGGGCTCCCTACAATGAGCAGTTCTTC
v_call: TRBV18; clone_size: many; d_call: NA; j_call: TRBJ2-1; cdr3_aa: CASSRREDEQFF; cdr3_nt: TGTGCCAGCTCACGCAGGGAGGATGAGCAGTTCTTC
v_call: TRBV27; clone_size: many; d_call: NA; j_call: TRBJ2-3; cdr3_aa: CASSPLRASTDTQYF; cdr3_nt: TGTGCCAGCAGTCCCTTGCGAGCCAGCACAGATACGCAGTATTTT
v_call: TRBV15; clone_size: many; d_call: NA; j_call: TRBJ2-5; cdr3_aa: CATSRSEGEIETQYF; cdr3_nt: TGTGCCACCAGCAGATCGGAGGGGGAGATCGAGACCCAGTACTTC
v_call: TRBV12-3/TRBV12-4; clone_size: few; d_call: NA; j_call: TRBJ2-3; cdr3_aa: CASTVGAFTDTQYF; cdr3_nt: TGTGCCAGCACGGTGGGGGCTTTCACAGATACGCAGTATTTT
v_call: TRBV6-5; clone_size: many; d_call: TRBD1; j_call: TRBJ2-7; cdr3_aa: CASSRPGQGTYEQYF; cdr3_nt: TGTGCCAGCAGCCGCCCGGGACAGGGTACTTACGAGCAGTACTTC
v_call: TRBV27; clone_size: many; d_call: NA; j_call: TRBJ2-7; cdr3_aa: CASSLSRQNEQYF; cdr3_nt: TGTGCCAGCAGTTTATCGAGACAGAACGAGCAGTACTTC
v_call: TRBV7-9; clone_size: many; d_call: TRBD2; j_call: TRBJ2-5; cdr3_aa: CASSSTSGGQETQYF; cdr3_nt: TGTGCCAGCAGTTCAACTAGCGGGGGACAAGAGACCCAGTACTTC